A selection of T cell receptor beta chains follows, all from one sample in a study of blood T cell repertoires in COVID-19. The data were produced by immunoSEQ multiplex PCR, yet TCRdb's version contains in-frame clones alone and is incomplete. The sample consists of some 170,000 clones, around 76% of them appearing once. Specimen: peripheral blood. These receptors were obtained from a woman between 70 and 85 years old with acute or convalescent COVID-19. Both conserved end residues are part of each CDR3. Rows may omit the clone size; those that give it use once, few, many or a size class.

cdr3_length: 13
clone_size: .
j_call: TRBJ2-7
v_call: TRBV7-8
cdr3_aa: CATRPHSSYEQYF

cdr3_length: 16
clone_size: few
j_call: TRBJ2-7
v_call: TRBV18
cdr3_aa: CASSPLGTGGSYEQYF

cdr3_length: 13
clone_size: .
j_call: TRBJ1-6
v_call: TRBV6-5
cdr3_aa: CASSYQDRKALHF

cdr3_length: 19
clone_size: .
j_call: TRBJ1-4
v_call: TRBV21-1
cdr3_aa: CASSKEDQGAFGTNEKLFF

cdr3_length: 18
clone_size: .
j_call: TRBJ2-7
v_call: TRBV4-1
cdr3_aa: CASSQDRVAGGSSYEQYF

cdr3_length: 19
clone_size: .
j_call: TRBJ2-3
v_call: TRBV3-1/TRBV3-2
cdr3_aa: CASSPFPGLAGGSTDTQYF

cdr3_length: 14
clone_size: .
j_call: TRBJ1-6
v_call: TRBV28
cdr3_aa: CASRVGQGNSPLHF

cdr3_length: 13
clone_size: .
j_call: TRBJ2-1
v_call: TRBV18
cdr3_aa: CASSPPGGNEQFF

cdr3_length: 15
clone_size: few
j_call: TRBJ2-2
v_call: TRBV27
cdr3_aa: CASSRAPGITGELFF

cdr3_length: 11
clone_size: .
j_call: TRBJ1-1
v_call: TRBV20-1
cdr3_aa: CSANFRTEAFF

cdr3_length: 13
clone_size: .
j_call: TRBJ1-1
v_call: TRBV5-1
cdr3_aa: CASSYTVPTEAFF

cdr3_length: 16
clone_size: .
j_call: TRBJ1-5
v_call: TRBV4-2
cdr3_aa: CASSQDRGPTNQPQHF

cdr3_length: 15
clone_size: .
j_call: TRBJ1-2
v_call: TRBV7-2
cdr3_aa: CASSRGSGGNYGYTF

cdr3_length: 16
clone_size: .
j_call: TRBJ2-3
v_call: TRBV18
cdr3_aa: CASSAGVSLVTDTQYF

cdr3_length: 16
clone_size: .
j_call: TRBJ1-6
v_call: TRBV4-3
cdr3_aa: CASSQVSGGLNSPLHF

cdr3_length: 14
clone_size: .
j_call: TRBJ1-2
v_call: TRBV19
cdr3_aa: CASSWTGVGDGYTF

cdr3_length: 15
clone_size: .
j_call: TRBJ1-2
v_call: TRBV18
cdr3_aa: CASSPNKGQVDGYTF

cdr3_length: 16
clone_size: .
j_call: TRBJ2-5
v_call: TRBV5-4
cdr3_aa: CASSLQSGGVSETQYF

cdr3_length: 15
clone_size: .
j_call: TRBJ2-7
v_call: TRBV5-1
cdr3_aa: CASKQGTGVYYEQYF

cdr3_length: 13
clone_size: .
j_call: TRBJ1-2
v_call: TRBV28
cdr3_aa: CASSLQGWDGYTF

cdr3_length: 19
clone_size: .
j_call: TRBJ2-6
v_call: TRBV27
cdr3_aa: CASSFGTGLLTGGANVLTF

cdr3_length: 13
clone_size: .
j_call: TRBJ2-7
v_call: TRBV7-9
cdr3_aa: CASSFPGAGEQYF

cdr3_length: 16
clone_size: .
j_call: TRBJ2-3
v_call: TRBV7-6
cdr3_aa: CASSLPSGSSTDTQYF

cdr3_length: 16
clone_size: .
j_call: TRBJ1-3
v_call: TRBV28
cdr3_aa: CASSAPGTLSGNTIYF